Sequencing of this T cell receptor (beta chain) was carried out in a study of graft-versus-host responses after intestinal transplantation. Study-wide results and limits: GvH clonotypes were identified within recipient marrow, with a subset emerging first in ileum or blood. When patients had graft-donor T cell macrochimerism, their allografts held high graft-versus-host to host-versus-graft clonal ratios.

The assay was immunoSEQ multiplex PCR, and TCRdb's table has in-frame clones only and misses some. Of tens of thousands of clones listed, roughly 91% are singletons. Notes on this clone: The antigen is unknown.

The CDR3 is 17 amino acids. Trimming left V 2 bases short and J 5 bases short, with 16 bases between. Germline V gives CDR1 SGHTA, CDR2 FQGNSA. Sequenced material: unstimulated CD4+ T cells sorted from spleen or lymph node cells, taken before intestinal transplant. This clonotype originated in a human donor who received an intestinal transplant. The chain is built from TRBV7-2 and TRBJ1-6, with D uncertain. The CDR3 loop reads CASSLKMTLAHNSPLHF. In DNA form, the CDR3 reads TGTGCCAGCAGCTTAAAAATGACCCTAGCCCATAATTCACCCCTCCACTTT. The full variable domain, with the rest looked up from reference TRBV7-2 and TRBJ1-6, is GAGVSQSPSNKVTEKGKDVELRCDPISGHTALYWYRQSLGQGLEFLIYFQGNSAPDKSGLPSDRFSAERTGGSVSTLTIQRTQQEDSAVYLCASSLKMTLAHNSPLHFGNGTRLTVT.